This T cell receptor beta chain was captured by sequencing in a study of beta chain features in type 1 diabetes. This CDR3 spans 12 amino acids. The V gene's germline CDR1 is SEHNR and CDR2 FQNEAQ (reference sequence). Trimming pared 3 bases from V and 12 bases from J, leaving 12 bases between. Sequenced material consisted of expressed TCRB transcripts (all of the isolated RNA was reverse transcribed). The assay was immunoSEQ multiplex PCR, and TCRdb's table has in-frame clones only and misses some. The sample carries 250,000 or so clones, roughly 70% recorded once. The V call is TRBV7-9, the J call TRBJ2-1, with TRBD2 as a possible D gene (6 bases). The receptor's source is a man aged 25 to 40 in good health. The sample consisted of naive CD4+ T cells from blood. The CDR3 here is CASSFAQGGQFF. DNA for the CDR3: TGTGCCAGCAGCTTCGCTCAGGGAGGGCAGTTCTTC.